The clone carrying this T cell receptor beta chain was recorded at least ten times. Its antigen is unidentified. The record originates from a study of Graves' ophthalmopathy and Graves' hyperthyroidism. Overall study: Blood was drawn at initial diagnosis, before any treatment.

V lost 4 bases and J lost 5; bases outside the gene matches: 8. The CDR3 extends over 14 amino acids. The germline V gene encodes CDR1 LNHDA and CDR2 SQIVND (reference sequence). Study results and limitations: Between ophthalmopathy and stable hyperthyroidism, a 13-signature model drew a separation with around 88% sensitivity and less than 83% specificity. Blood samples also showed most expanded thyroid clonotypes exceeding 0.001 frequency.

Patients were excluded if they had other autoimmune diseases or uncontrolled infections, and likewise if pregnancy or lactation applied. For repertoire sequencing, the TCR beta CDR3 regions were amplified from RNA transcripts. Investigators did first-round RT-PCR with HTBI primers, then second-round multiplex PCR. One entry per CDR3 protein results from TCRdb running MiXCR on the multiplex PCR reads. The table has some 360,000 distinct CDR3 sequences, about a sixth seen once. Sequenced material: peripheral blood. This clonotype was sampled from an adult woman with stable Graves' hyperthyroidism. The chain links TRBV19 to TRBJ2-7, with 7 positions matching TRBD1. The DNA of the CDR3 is TGTGCCAGTAGTACCACAGGGGAAAGCGACGAGCAGTACTTC. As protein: CASSTTGESDEQYF.